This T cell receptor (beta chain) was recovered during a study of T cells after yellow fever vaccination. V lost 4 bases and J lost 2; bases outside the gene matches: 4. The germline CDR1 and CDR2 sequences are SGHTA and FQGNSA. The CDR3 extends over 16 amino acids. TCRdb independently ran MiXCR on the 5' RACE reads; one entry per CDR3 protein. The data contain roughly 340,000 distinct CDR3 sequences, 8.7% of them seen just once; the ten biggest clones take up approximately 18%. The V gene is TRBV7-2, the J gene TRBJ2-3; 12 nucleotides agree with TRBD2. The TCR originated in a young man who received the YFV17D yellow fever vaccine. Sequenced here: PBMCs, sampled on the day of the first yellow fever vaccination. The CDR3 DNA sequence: TGTGCCAGCAGCTACCTAGCGGGGGGGTTCACAGATACGCAGTATTTT. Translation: CASSYLAGGFTDTQYF. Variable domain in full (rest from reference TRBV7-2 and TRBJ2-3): GAGVSQSPSNKVTEKGKDVELRCDPISGHTALYWYRQSLGQGLEFLIYFQGNSAPDKSGLPSDRFSAERTGGSVSTLTIQRTQQEDSAVYLCASSYLAGGFTDTQYFGPGTRLTVL.